This T cell receptor beta chain originates from a study of blood T cell repertoires in COVID-19 (dated by TCRdb to 2019 to 2021). About the study as a whole: Samples covering the acute and convalescent phases of COVID-19 were provided by collaborators in the United States, Italy and Spain. The samples were drawn from the first 160 participants of the ongoing ImmuneRACE study and from 1,254 subjects provided by 6 global collaborators. The sample metadata nearly always contained a de-identified subject ID, COVID-19 status, age in years and sex. Subjects who had been exposed to COVID-19, were actively infected with it, or had recovered from it provided the deeply sampled blood TCRbeta repertoires that made up the dataset. The material from the prospective study consisted of cDNA or gDNA derived from T cells, B-cell-depleted T cells, or PBMCs. Where available, HLA class I and class II types were obtained from metadata supplied by the sample provider rather than from assay-based typing. The repertoires were made available in a free public database intended to serve as a resource for research on the immune response to SARS-CoV-2.

Based on the germline V gene (reference sequence), the CDR1 and CDR2 sequences are MNHEY and SMNVEV. For this chain, trimming is 0 bases at the V end and 6 bases at the J end, and the number of junction bases without a gene match is 8. There are 15 amino acids in the CDR3, from cysteine to phenylalanine inclusive. Here the CDR3 DNA is all that survives: 45 bases in frame from base 1. This clone has just a few counts. Which antigen it targets is not known. Per-base quality was not reported, and no clone a single base away is much larger than it. What the research found in general, with its limitations: How much clinical and demographic metadata was included differed by source and by participant, and the metadata was provided uncurated.

The immunoSEQ Assay, a bias-controlled multiplex PCR, was used to amplify TCRbeta CDR3 regions from genomic DNA. For the original study's pipeline: Within the assay, amplification of reference gene primers was used to estimate how many nucleated cells each sample contained. To quantify the absolute abundance of each unique TCRbeta CDR3 rearrangement, sequence reads were collapsed and filtered. For each sample, productive Simpson clonality was calculated as the square root of Simpson's diversity index over productive rearrangements. TCRdb carries this immuneACCESS record with in-frame sequences only. Its versions omit some clonotypes, under half of them owing to an unresolved V gene in the studies checked, with the rest unexplained. Clonal size and the V and J genes are those of that table, whereas D and trimming came from the DNA. The sample table lists about 150,000 clones, roughly 87% of them with a count of one. The ten largest clones add up to approximately 3.8% of the sample.

Participants in the prospective study were enrolled through a virtual design, were aged about 18 to 100 years, and lived in 24 United States geographic areas. In the prospective study, cohorts were assigned on the basis of participant-reported clinical history obtained from a screening survey and a study questionnaire. Exposed participants were defined as having been in contact with someone with a PCR-confirmed or clinician-diagnosed COVID-19 case within 2 weeks of study entry. Mobile phlebotomists in the prospective study collected whole blood, serum and a nasopharyngeal or oropharyngeal swab from every participant. Prospective study participants could optionally give additional blood draws and questionnaires over an approximately two-month period. Prospective study blood samples were shipped either frozen or at room temperature before DNA extraction.

The rearranged segments are TRBV27 and TRBJ2-7; the central 7 bases match TRBD1. Material: PBMCs or T cells enriched from blood (not recorded which). This sequence was found in a woman aged 40 to 49 who had been exposed to COVID-19. The CDR3 protein sequence reads: CASSLSGTAMAEQYF. The DNA sequence is TGTGCCAGCAGTTTATCCGGGACAGCAATGGCCGAGCAGTACTTC.